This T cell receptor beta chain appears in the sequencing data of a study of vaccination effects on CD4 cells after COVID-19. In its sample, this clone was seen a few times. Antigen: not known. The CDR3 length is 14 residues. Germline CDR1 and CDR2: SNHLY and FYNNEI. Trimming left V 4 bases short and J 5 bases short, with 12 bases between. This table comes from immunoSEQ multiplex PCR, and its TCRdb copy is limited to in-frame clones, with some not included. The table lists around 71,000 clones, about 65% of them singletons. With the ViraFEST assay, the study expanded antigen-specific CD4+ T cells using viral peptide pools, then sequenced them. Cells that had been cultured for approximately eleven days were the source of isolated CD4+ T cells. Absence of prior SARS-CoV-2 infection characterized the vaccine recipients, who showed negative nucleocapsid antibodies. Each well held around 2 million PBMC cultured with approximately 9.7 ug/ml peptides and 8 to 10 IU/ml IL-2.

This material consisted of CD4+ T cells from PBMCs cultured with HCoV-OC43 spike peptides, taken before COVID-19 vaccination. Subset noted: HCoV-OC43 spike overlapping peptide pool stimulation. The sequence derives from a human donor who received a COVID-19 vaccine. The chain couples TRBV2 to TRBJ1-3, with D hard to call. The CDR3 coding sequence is TGTGCCAGCAGTGGATTGGGGTCGAGAAACACCATATATTTT. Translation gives CASSGLGSRNTIYF.